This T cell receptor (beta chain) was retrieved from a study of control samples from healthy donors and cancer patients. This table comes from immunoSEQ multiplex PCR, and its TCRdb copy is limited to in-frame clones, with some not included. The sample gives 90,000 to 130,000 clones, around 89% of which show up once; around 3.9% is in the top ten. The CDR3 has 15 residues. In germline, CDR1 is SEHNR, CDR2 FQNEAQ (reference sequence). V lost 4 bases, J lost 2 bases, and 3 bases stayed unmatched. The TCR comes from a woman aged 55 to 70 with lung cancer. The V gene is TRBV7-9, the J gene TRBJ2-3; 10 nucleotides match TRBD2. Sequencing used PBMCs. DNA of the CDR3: TGTGCCAGCAGCTCGCTAGCGGGGGCCACAGATACGCAGTATTTT. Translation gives CASSSLAGATDTQYF.